This entry describes one T cell receptor beta chain. The antigen is not known. No patient escaped relapse after autologous stem cell transplantation, and brentuximab vedotin exposure varied. The CDR3 length is 15 residues. CDR1 and CDR2 (germline): MGHDK, SYGVNS. The J segment lost 6 bases and the V segment lost 7 bases, leaving 13 bases of the junction unmatched. These data are taken from a study of PD-1 blockade in classical Hodgkin lymphoma. Study-wide results and limits: Underlying causes for the observed repertoire differences were not defined, possibly disease activity or prior therapy. CD4+ TCR diversity, unlike CD8+, climbed significantly by C4D1.

Only in-frame clones appear in the TCRdb table, and some are missing; sequencing was by immunoSEQ multiplex PCR. The sample holds approximately 160,000 clones; nearly 80% are singletons and the top ten take 7.5% to 9.5%. The specimen comprised peripheral blood mononuclear cells (PBMCs), sampled before the second cycle of nivolumab. The receptor comes from a human donor with classical Hodgkin lymphoma. The chain combines TRBV25-1 with TRBJ1-2, with 8 bases identical to TRBD1. This chain's CDR3 is CASIQAGGAADGYTF. Written as DNA, the CDR3 is TGTGCCAGCATTCAAGCAGGGGGCGCGGCTGATGGCTACACCTTC.